One and the same sample provided the 30 T cell receptor beta chains below, sequenced in a study of shared clonotypes between healthy human individuals. Here immunoSEQ multiplex PCR was the method, and the copy in TCRdb shows in-frame clones only, minus some. The top ten clones hold approximately 0.067% of a sample with some 500,000 clones, more than 95% of them seen once. Sample: naive CD4+ T cells sorted from blood. Sample subset: CD45RA+ positively selected. All receptors come from a woman younger than 45 in good health.

In its sample, this clone was seen a few times. The chain is built from TRBV5-1 and TRBJ1-5; no reliable D call. Germline V lookup: CDR1 SGHRS, CDR2 YFSETQ. The CDR3 consists of 13 residues. V was shortened by 5 bases and J by 5 bases, with 11 bases between the two germline ends. This chain's CDR3 is CASREGNDQPQHF. In DNA form, the CDR3 reads TGCGCCAGCAGGGAGGGAAATGATCAGCCCCAGCATTTT.

J is TRBJ2-5 and V is TRBV4-1; TRBD2 aligns across 8 bases. J gave up 2 bases and V 1 base, and 6 bases lay outside the gene matches. Germline CDR1 MGHRA, CDR2 YSYEKL. This CDR3 contains 16 residues. The DNA of the CDR3 is TGCGCCAGCAGCCAAGTATGGACTAGCTGGCAAGAGACCCAGTACTTC. This codes for CASSQVWTSWQETQYF.

A word on this clone: Other DNA sequences in the sample encode the same CDR3. This chain joins TRBV5-1 and TRBJ1-5, with D hard to call. The CDR3 covers 13 residues. The V and J ends lost 1 base and 5 bases respectively, with 7 bases between them. CDR1 is SGHRS, CDR2 YFSETQ, per germline. The CDR3 loop reads CASSLTGDQPQHF. CDR3 coding DNA: TGCGCCAGCAGCTTGACCGGGGATCAGCCCCAGCATTTT.

This clone appeared once. The V call is TRBV9, the J call TRBJ1-1; no definite D call. The CDR3 sequence is 12 residues long. The V end was cut by 6 bases, the J end by 5 bases, with 11 bases between. Germline lookup yields CDR1 SGDLS and CDR2 YYNGEE. CDR3 residues: CASTDQMTEAFF. CDR3 DNA sequence: TGTGCCAGCACGGATCAGATGACTGAAGCTTTCTTT.

The chain couples TRBV28 to TRBJ2-7, with D possibly being TRBD1 (5 bases). The CDR3 loop spans 13 amino acids. Germline CDR1 reads MDHEN; CDR2 reads SYDVKM. The V and J ends lost 2 bases and 6 bases respectively, with 11 bases between them. Here the CDR3 DNA reads TGTGCCAGCAGTTTAGTCCCAAGGGGCGAGCAGTACTTC. This encodes CASSLVPRGEQYF.

This clone came up once. This rearrangement joins TRBV5-6 to TRBJ1-3; D is unclear. V lost 3 bases, J lost 0 bases, and 7 bases lay in between. CDR3 length: 14 residues. CDR1 and CDR2 (germline): SGHDT, YYEEEE. The CDR3, as DNA: TGTGCCAGCAGCTCCAGAACCTCTGGAAACACCATATATTTT. Translated: CASSSRTSGNTIYF.

The chain couples TRBV27 to TRBJ2-1; 8 nucleotides align to TRBD2. The length of the CDR3 is 18 residues. V dropped 2 bases and J dropped 1; count of bases not matched to a gene: 10. CDR1 and CDR2 from the germline V gene are MNHEY and SMNVEV (reference sequence). CDR3 sequence reads: CASSLGAASGLSYNEQFF. CDR3 nucleotide sequence: TGTGCCAGCAGTTTAGGGGCCGCTAGCGGGTTGTCCTACAATGAGCAGTTCTTC.

The chain combines TRBV10-3 with TRBJ2-4; 10 nucleotides agree with TRBD2. The CDR3 is made up of 13 amino acids. In germline, CDR1 is ENHRY, CDR2 SYGVKD. Losses at the gene ends were 6 bases for V and 6 bases for J; bases not matched to a gene: 2. The CDR3 loop reads CAISLAGVNIQYF. CDR3 nucleotides: TGTGCCATCAGCCTAGCGGGGGTAAACATTCAGTACTTC.

This clone was detected only a few times. The sample has other DNA sequences that encode this CDR3 too. This chain connects TRBV28 to TRBJ1-5; D is ambiguous. The germline V gene has CDR1 MDHEN and CDR2 SYDVKM. The CDR3 is 12 residues long. Trimming took 5 bases from V and 7 from J, leaving 9 bases between them. The CDR3 nucleotides are TGTGCCAGCAGTCCCCCTGGGCAGCCCCAGCATTTT. Translated: CASSPPGQPQHF.

This clone showed up just once. V is TRBV29-1 and J is TRBJ2-5; D is ambiguous. The end of the DNA aligns better with TRBJ2-7, so the J call may be wrong. The CDR3 sequence is 14 residues long. Germline V gives CDR1 SQVTM, CDR2 ANQGSEA. In DNA, the CDR3 is TGCAGCGTTGATAAAACAGAAGACTCCTACGAGCAGTACTTC. Protein: CSVDKTEDSYEQYF.

The chain couples TRBV5-6 to TRBJ2-7; D may match TRBD1 or TRBD2 (5 bases each). The CDR3 totals 15 residues. CDR1 and CDR2 (germline): SGHDT, YYEEEE. Trimming removed 3 bases at V and 1 base at J, with 14 bases between. The CDR3 DNA follows: TGTGCCAGCAGCTCGATGCATGGGGGTTCCTACGAGCAGTACTTC. Translating gives CASSSMHGGSYEQYF. Drawing the rest from reference TRBV5-6 and TRBJ2-7, the complete variable domain is DAGVTQSPTHLIKTRGQQVTLRCSPKSGHDTVSWYQQALGQGPQFIFQYYEEEERQRGNFPDRFSGHQFPNYSSELNVNALLLGDSALYLCASSSMHGGSYEQYFGPGTRLTVT.

The chain is built from TRBV7-9 and TRBJ1-5; D is perhaps TRBD1 (5 bases). V was trimmed by 0 bases and J by 0 bases, leaving 15 bases between them. CDR3 length: 18 amino acids. Per the germline V gene, CDR1 is SEHNR and CDR2 is FQNEAQ (reference sequence). CDR3 sequence (DNA): TGTGCCAGCAGCTTAGCGGAGGCGGGGCCTTATAGCAATCAGCCCCAGCATTTT. Protein product: CASSLAEAGPYSNQPQHF.

The V gene is TRBV7-2, the J gene TRBJ2-3; no clear D gene. CDR3 size: 14 residues. CDR1 SGHTA and CDR2 FQGNSA come from the germline V gene. V shed 5 bases and J shed 1 base, with 10 bases lying between them. CDR3 in amino acids: CASSPRLGTDTQYF. CDR3 DNA sequence: TGTGCCAGCAGCCCCCGTCTGGGCACAGATACGCAGTATTTT.

This clone has just one count. J is TRBJ2-3 and V is TRBV14; TRBD2 matches at 11 bases. Per germline, CDR1 SGHDN and CDR2 FVKESK. This CDR3 spans 15 amino acids. V lost 4 bases to trimming and J lost 2 bases; unmatched junction nucleotides: 2. The DNA of the CDR3 is TGTGCCAGCAGCCTACTAGCGGGAGACACAGATACGCAGTATTTT. This encodes CASSLLAGDTDTQYF.

The chain couples TRBV6-1 to TRBJ1-2; D is possibly TRBD1 (6 bases). This CDR3 region has 15 residues. Germline-derived CDR1 and CDR2 are MNHNS and SASEGT. The V and J ends lost 4 bases and 2 bases respectively, with 14 bases between them. CDR3 nucleotide sequence: TGTGCCAGCAGTGTTGAACAGGGAGTCAACTATGGCTACACCTTC. Its translation: CASSVEQGVNYGYTF.

This clone was observed a few times. V is TRBV23-1 and J is TRBJ1-2, with no clear D. TRBV23-1 is designated an ORF whose function remains uncertain. This CDR3 comprises 16 residues. The V end was cut by 6 bases, the J end by 6 bases, with 23 bases between. CDR3: CASSSPGGLDFHGYTF. The DNA for the CDR3 is TGCGCCAGCAGCTCCCCGGGCGGTCTGGATTTTCATGGCTACACCTTC.

The chain links TRBV27 to TRBJ2-7; D not certain. The CDR3 length is 14 residues. The germline V gene has CDR1 MNHEY and CDR2 SMNVEV (reference sequence). V lost 5 bases and J lost 10, with 21 bases in between. This chain's CDR3 is CASSPKGRLDPQYF. DNA of the CDR3: TGTGCCAGCAGTCCGAAGGGTCGCCTGGACCCCCAGTACTTC.

CDR3 bases: TGTGCCAGCAGCTTAGACGGGACCCAGGGAAATGAGCAGTTCTTC. It specifies CASSLDGTQGNEQFF. This chain connects TRBV7-2 to TRBJ2-1; D may correspond to TRBD1 or TRBD2 (5 bases each). This CDR3 spans 15 amino acids. Germline CDR1 is SGHTA and CDR2 is FQGNSA. With 1 base removed from V and 7 bases from J, the gap between germline ends came to 14 bases.

CDR3 residues: CASSQEGLAGGMADTQYF. CDR3 bases: TGCGCCAGCAGCCAAGAAGGACTAGCGGGAGGTATGGCAGATACGCAGTATTTT. The V and J genes are TRBV4-1 and TRBJ2-3, with 14 bases that match TRBD2. V was pared by 0 bases and J by 4 bases, with 6 bases of the junction left unmatched. Looked up from germline, CDR1 is MGHRA and CDR2 is YSYEKL. The CDR3 extends over 18 amino acids.

The chain joins TRBV30 to TRBJ2-2; 10 bases fit TRBD2. The CDR3 has 16 amino acids. Trimming at V came to 0 bases and at J to 5 bases, leaving 6 bases not matched to a gene. From germline, CDR1 is GTSNPN and CDR2 SVGIG (reference sequence). For the CDR3, the DNA is TGTGCCTGGAGTGTACTGAGCGGGAGGGGTACCGGGGAGCTGTTTTTT. Translation: CAWSVLSGRGTGELFF.

The V gene is TRBV7-8, the J gene TRBJ1-1, with TRBD1 identical over 11 bases. The germline CDR1 and CDR2 sequences are SGHVS and FQNEAQ. The V segment lost 5 bases and the J segment 3 bases; nucleotides outside the gene matches: 8. CDR3 length equals 16 residues. The chain's CDR3 is CASSLGTGGMYTEAFF. CDR3 in DNA: TGTGCCAGCAGCCTGGGGACAGGGGGGATGTACACTGAAGCTTTCTTT.

V usage is TRBV25-1 and J usage is TRBJ2-1; D call uncertain. CDR1 is MGHDK, CDR2 SYGVNS, per germline. The CDR3 runs to 12 residues. The V end was cut by 6 bases, the J end by 4 bases, with 7 bases between. Written as DNA, the CDR3 is TGTGCCAGCAGCTTAGATTACAATGAGCAGTTCTTC. Its protein is CASSLDYNEQFF.

The V gene is TRBV18, the J gene TRBJ2-7; 10 bases match TRBD2. The CDR3 covers 14 residues. Germline lookup yields CDR1 KGHSH and CDR2 LQKENI. V was pared by 5 bases and J by 3 bases, with 4 bases of the junction left unmatched. The CDR3 DNA reads TGTGCCAGCTCATCGGGACTAGCGAACTACGAGCAGTACTTC. It yields the protein CASSSGLANYEQYF.

This clone was seen a single time. The rearrangement joins TRBV9 to TRBJ2-7; 8 bases align to TRBD1. The CDR3 loop spans 14 amino acids. The germline CDR1 and CDR2 sequences are SGDLS and YYNGEE. The J segment lost 3 bases and the V segment lost 0 bases, leaving 2 bases of the junction unmatched. The CDR3 sequence is CASSVEDRDYEQYF. As DNA, the CDR3 is TGTGCCAGCAGCGTAGAGGACAGGGACTACGAGCAGTACTTC.

The chain is built from TRBV29-1 and TRBJ2-1; TRBD2 aligns across 13 bases. Germline lookup yields CDR1 SQVTM and CDR2 ANQGSEA. This CDR3 is built from 15 residues. The V segment lost 1 base and the J segment 7 bases; nucleotides outside the gene matches: 4. The CDR3 DNA follows: TGCAGCGTTGAAGGGACTAGCGGGAGTTATAATGAGCAGTTCTTC. Its translation: CSVEGTSGSYNEQFF.

V is TRBV28 and J is TRBJ2-7, with unresolved D. This CDR3 contains 13 residues. With 8 bases removed from V and 2 bases from J, the gap between germline ends came to 13 bases. Germline assignment: CDR1 MDHEN and CDR2 SYDVKM. The CDR3 region has the DNA TGTGCCAGCGCTAAGACGGGCCCCTACGAGCAGTACTTC. It encodes CASAKTGPYEQYF. Drawing the rest from reference TRBV28 and TRBJ2-7, the complete variable domain is DVKVTQSSRYLVKRTGEKVFLECVQDMDHENMFWYRQDPGLGLRLIYFSYDVKMKEKGDIPEGYSVSREKKERFSLILESASTNQTSMYLCASAKTGPYEQYFGPGTRLTVT.

V is TRBV10-1 and J is TRBJ2-2; 7 bases are shared with TRBD2. The CDR3 has 14 amino acids. CDR1 and CDR2 from the germline V gene are WNHNN and SYGVQD (reference sequence). The V segment lost 7 bases and the J segment 5 bases; nucleotides outside the gene matches: 7. Here the CDR3 reads CASTAGVGTGELFF. Written as DNA, the CDR3 is TGCGCCAGCACGGCGGGAGTCGGAACCGGGGAGCTGTTTTTT.

CDR3 in DNA: TGCGCCAGCAGCTATACTAGCGGGATCTTCTACAATGAGCAGTTCTTC. Translation: CASSYTSGIFYNEQFF. V is TRBV5-1 and J is TRBJ2-1; 10 nucleotides agree with TRBD2. Per the germline V gene, CDR1 is SGHRS and CDR2 is YFSETQ. Trimming removed 3 bases from V and 3 bases from J; junction bases left unmatched: 6. The CDR3 spans 16 residues.

The V gene is TRBV28, the J gene TRBJ1-5; D possibly corresponds to TRBD1 (6 bases). The CDR3 covers 18 residues. Trimming took 4 bases from V and 0 from J, leaving 19 bases between them. Looked up from germline, CDR1 is MDHEN and CDR2 is SYDVKM. CDR3 coding DNA: TGTGCCAGCAGTTCCACGCAGGGGATCCCCAATAGCAATCAGCCCCAGCATTTT. Translation: CASSSTQGIPNSNQPQHF.

The chain combines TRBV2 with TRBJ1-5, with a weak D call TRBD1 (5 bases). The V and J ends lost 2 bases and 3 bases respectively, with 11 bases between them. The length of the CDR3 is 15 residues. The germline gives CDR1 SNHLY, CDR2 FYNNEI. The DNA for the CDR3 is TGTGCCAGCAGTGAAAAGGGGATGGCCAATCAGCCCCAGCATTTT. It encodes CASSEKGMANQPQHF.